The 5 T cell receptor beta chains below come from one sample, sequenced in a study of long-term antiretroviral therapy in people with HIV. At survey level, the immunoSEQ assay was run in its v3.0 version. TCRdb's copy holds only in-frame clones and misses some; the assay was immunoSEQ multiplex PCR. Of about 30,000 clones listed, over 90% are singletons. Sequenced here: unsorted PBMCs, sampled more than 6 years after starting antiretroviral therapy. Receptors were obtained from a young man with HIV.

The V gene is TRBV14, the J gene TRBJ2-7; D gene ambiguous. The germline CDR1 and CDR2 sequences are SGHDN and FVKESK. CDR3 size: 15 residues. V lost 1 base to trimming and J lost 2 bases, with 12 bases between them. The DNA of the CDR3 is TGTGCCAGCAGCCAAGGTCAGCCGGATACCTACGAGCAGTACTTC. This encodes CASSQGQPDTYEQYF.

The chain combines TRBV30 with TRBJ1-1; TRBD1 is a possible D gene (6 bases). Germline loops: CDR1 GTSNPN, CDR2 SVGIG (reference sequence). This CDR3 is 13 amino acids long. CDR3 nucleotide sequence: TGTGCTGGGCGGGTACAGGGTTACACTGAAGCTTTCTTT. It translates to CAGRVQGYTEAFF.

The rearrangement links TRBV30 to TRBJ1-1; D remains unclear. The V gene's germline CDR1 is GTSNPN and CDR2 SVGIG (reference sequence). CDR3 size: 11 residues. V gave up 5 bases and J gave up 11 bases, with 15 bases separating them. The CDR3 nucleotides are TGTGCCTGGCTTCCCGGAGGGAGGGCTTTCTTT. Translation: CAWLPGGRAFF.

This sequence joins TRBV30 and TRBJ2-7; 12 bases match TRBD2. The CDR3 covers 14 residues. CDR1 GTSNPN and CDR2 SVGIG come from the germline V gene (reference sequence). V dropped 4 bases and J dropped 7; count of bases not matched to a gene: 8. The chain's CDR3 is CAWTRTSGDGEQYF. The CDR3 nucleotides read TGTGCCTGGACTAGGACTAGCGGGGACGGGGAGCAGTACTTC.

The rearrangement joins TRBV28 to TRBJ2-7, with 7 bases fitting TRBD1. CDR1 MDHEN and CDR2 SYDVKM come from the germline V gene. The CDR3 consists of 12 residues. V dropped 6 bases and J dropped 7; count of bases not matched to a gene: 6. The CDR3 loop is CASRVRGLEQYF. The CDR3 DNA reads TGTGCCAGCAGGGTAAGGGGGCTTGAGCAGTACTTC.